A selection of T cell receptor beta chains follows, all from one sample in a study of CD8 T cells in Susac syndrome. TCRdb reanalysed the immunoSEQ multiplex PCR reads using MiXCR and keeps one entry per CDR3 protein. Altogether 130,000 to 150,000 distinct CDR3 sequences are present, roughly 95% being singletons, with the ten largest covering around 0.08%. Sequenced material: CD4+ T cells from PBMCs. Source of these receptors: a human donor in good health. CDR3s include the opening cysteine and the closing phenylalanine or tryptophan. A D gene is named only where the DNA matches it firmly. Some rows mark clone size as missing; the rest say once, few, many or name a class of expanded clone.

v_call: TRBV18; clone_size: -; j_call: TRBJ2-7; d_call: TRBD1; cdr3_aa: CASSPGTAYEQYF; cdr3_nt: TGTGCCAGCTCACCAGGGACAGCCTACGAGCAGTACTTC
v_call: TRBV14; clone_size: -; j_call: TRBJ2-1; d_call: -; cdr3_aa: CASSQDGVRNEQFF; cdr3_nt: TGTGCCAGCAGCCAAGATGGGGTGCGCAATGAGCAGTTCTTC
v_call: TRBV24-1; clone_size: -; j_call: TRBJ2-1; d_call: -; cdr3_aa: CATSDPGLNEQFF; cdr3_nt: TGTGCCACCAGTGACCCTGGACTCAATGAGCAGTTCTTC
v_call: TRBV3-1; clone_size: -; j_call: TRBJ2-7; d_call: -; cdr3_aa: CASSQDLTAGHEQYF; cdr3_nt: TGTGCCAGCAGCCAAGATCTCACGGCTGGCCACGAGCAGTACTTC
v_call: TRBV18; clone_size: -; j_call: TRBJ1-4; d_call: -; cdr3_aa: CASSPGTPTTNEKLFF; cdr3_nt: TGTGCCAGCTCACCCGGGACACCCACAACTAATGAAAAACTGTTTTTT
v_call: TRBV23-1; clone_size: -; j_call: TRBJ1-5; d_call: -; cdr3_aa: CASSPEVDARRANQPQHF; cdr3_nt: TGCGCCAGCAGTCCCGAAGTAGACGCCCGTAGGGCCAATCAGCCCCAGCATTTT
v_call: TRBV28; clone_size: -; j_call: TRBJ2-7; d_call: TRBD1; cdr3_aa: CASSLLGQGLYEQYF; cdr3_nt: TGTGCCAGCAGCCTTCTGGGACAGGGACTCTACGAGCAGTACTTC
v_call: TRBV29-1; clone_size: -; j_call: TRBJ1-1; d_call: -; cdr3_aa: CSVEPMNTEAFF; cdr3_nt: TGCAGCGTTGAACCCATGAACACTGAAGCTTTCTTT
v_call: TRBV7-9; clone_size: -; j_call: TRBJ2-3; d_call: -; cdr3_aa: CASSPAPDTQYF; cdr3_nt: TGTGCCAGCAGCCCCGCCCCAGATACGCAGTATTTT
v_call: TRBV19; clone_size: -; j_call: TRBJ2-7; d_call: -; cdr3_aa: CASSIGTATYEQYF; cdr3_nt: TGTGCCAGTAGTATAGGGACAGCGACGTACGAGCAGTACTTC
v_call: TRBV20-1; clone_size: once; j_call: TRBJ2-1; d_call: TRBD1; cdr3_aa: CSARDRTGNSYNEQFF; cdr3_nt: TGCAGTGCTAGAGATCGGACAGGGAACTCCTACAATGAGCAGTTCTTC
v_call: TRBV20-1; clone_size: -; j_call: TRBJ1-2; d_call: -; cdr3_aa: CSARRTGWNRTNYGYTF; cdr3_nt: TGCAGTGCTAGGAGAACAGGGTGGAATAGAACTAACTATGGCTACACCTTC